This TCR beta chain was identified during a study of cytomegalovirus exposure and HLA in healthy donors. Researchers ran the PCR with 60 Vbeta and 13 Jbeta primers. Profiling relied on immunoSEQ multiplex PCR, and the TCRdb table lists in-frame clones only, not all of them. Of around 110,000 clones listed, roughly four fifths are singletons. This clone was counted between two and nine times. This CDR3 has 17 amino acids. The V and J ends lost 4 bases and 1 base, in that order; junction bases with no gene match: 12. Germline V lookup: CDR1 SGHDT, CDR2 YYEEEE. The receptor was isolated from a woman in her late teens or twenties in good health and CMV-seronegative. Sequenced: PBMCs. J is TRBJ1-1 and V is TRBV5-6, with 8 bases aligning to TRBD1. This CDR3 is CASSPWGRQGSNTEAFF. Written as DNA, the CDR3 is TGTGCCAGCAGCCCCTGGGGCCGACAGGGGTCGAACACTGAAGCTTTCTTT.